The 31 T cell receptor beta chains listed next were all sequenced from one sample in a study of T cells in Graves' hyperthyroidism and ophthalmopathy. It was RNA transcripts that yielded the amplified TCR beta CDR3 regions. In the first-round RT-PCR of the TCR CDR3, the HTBI primer set was used. MiXCR was run by TCRdb on the multiplex PCR reads, yielding one entry per CDR3 protein. The sample contains some 490,000 distinct CDR3 sequences, approximately 23% of which appear only once. Sample: blood. The receptors here all came from a woman in her 70s with Graves' ophthalmopathy.

This clonotype came up a few times. The chain uses TRBV6-1 and TRBJ2-7; D might be TRBD1 (6 bases). From germline, CDR1 is MNHNS and CDR2 SASEGT. V lost 5 bases, J lost 0 bases, and 11 bases lay in between. The CDR3 loop spans 14 amino acids. In DNA, the CDR3 is TGTGCCAGCAGTTGGGGGCAGAGCTCCTACGAGCAGTACTTC. Translation gives CASSWGQSSYEQYF.

This chain uses TRBV20-1 with TRBJ1-5, with 11 positions matching TRBD1. V was clipped by 1 base and J by 6 bases; unmatched bases: 5. The CDR3 consists of 15 residues. Germline CDR1 and CDR2: DFQATT and SNEGSKA (reference sequence). The CDR3 loop is CSARVGGTGGQPQHF. The CDR3 bases are TGCAGTGCTAGAGTTGGGGGGACAGGGGGTCAGCCCCAGCATTTT.

V and J are TRBV19 and TRBJ2-2; D may be TRBD1 (6 bases). This CDR3 spans 16 amino acids. V was shortened by 6 bases and J by 2 bases, with 16 bases between the two germline ends. The germline CDR1 and CDR2 sequences are LNHDA and SQIVND (reference sequence). CDR3 protein: CASRTADRSNTGELFF. The CDR3 DNA reads as TGTGCCAGTAGAACGGCAGACAGGAGCAACACCGGGGAGCTGTTTTTT.

This chain connects TRBV11-2 to TRBJ2-7; D call uncertain. The CDR3 loop spans 15 amino acids. The V and J ends lost 5 bases and 4 bases respectively, with 18 bases between them. CDR1 and CDR2 (germline): SGHAT, FQNNGV. In nucleotides, the CDR3 is TGTGCCAGCAGCCCATCGAGAACAGAGACTTACGAGCAGTACTTC. Translating it yields CASSPSRTETYEQYF.

This clonotype was detected only once. The chain uses TRBV20-1 and TRBJ2-1; 9 bases align to TRBD1. The CDR3 has 18 amino acids. After removal of 1 base from V and 6 bases from J, the junction contained 16 bases not matched to a gene. The germline CDR1 and CDR2 sequences are DFQATT and SNEGSKA (reference sequence). The CDR3 spells CSARVPPRRGQGGNEQFF. DNA for the CDR3: TGCAGTGCTAGAGTCCCTCCGAGGAGGGGACAGGGAGGCAATGAGCAGTTCTTC.

The table lists this clonotype with a few counts. The rearrangement uses TRBV9 and TRBJ1-2; 10 bases align to TRBD1. The CDR3 is 16 residues long. Trimming at V came to 4 bases and at J to 7 bases, leaving 13 bases not matched to a gene. Germline V gene sequence: CDR1 SGDLS, CDR2 YYNGEE. The CDR3 DNA is TGTGCCAGCAGCCCCGGGACAGGGGTAGCTGGAGCTGGCTACACCTTC. Translated, it gives CASSPGTGVAGAGYTF.

This clonotype was recorded many times. This CDR3 reads CASSINSGTEFSYEQYF. The CDR3 nucleotides read TGTGCCAGCAGTATAAACTCCGGGACAGAGTTCTCCTACGAGCAGTACTTC. The genes are TRBV28 and TRBJ2-7, with 7 nucleotides matching TRBD1. Germline V gene data show CDR1 as MDHEN and CDR2 as SYDVKM. This CDR3 has 17 residues. Germline trimming cut 5 bases from V and 0 bases from J; bases unmatched to any gene: 13.

The chain links TRBV6-2 or TRBV6-3 to TRBJ1-5; D ambiguous. The CDR3 extends over 14 amino acids. Trimming took 5 bases from V and 3 from J, leaving 11 bases between them. CDR1 is MNHEY, CDR2 SVGEGT, per germline. The CDR3 region is CASSRARDNQPQHF. The CDR3 DNA is TGTGCCAGCAGTCGGGCACGGGACAATCAGCCCCAGCATTTT.

This clonotype was observed a handful of times. V gene TRBV7-2 combines with J gene TRBJ2-1; D is perhaps TRBD2 (6 bases). V was shortened by 5 bases and J by 4 bases, with 15 bases between the two germline ends. Germline assignment: CDR1 SGHTA and CDR2 FQGNSA. The CDR3 loop spans 15 amino acids. The CDR3 region is CASSPQGGAYNEQFF. The CDR3 DNA reads TGTGCCAGCAGCCCTCAGGGCGGGGCATACAATGAGCAGTTCTTC.

This clonotype occurred many times. The chain links TRBV3-1 to TRBJ1-2; D remains ambiguous. The CDR3 sequence is 17 residues long. The V end lost 3 bases, the J end lost 2 bases, and 19 bases lay between the germline ends. Germline values: CDR1 LGHDT, CDR2 YNNKEL (reference sequence). The CDR3 DNA reads TGTGCCAGCAGCCACCCCGGCGGAACGAGCATCAACTATGGCTACACCTTC. Its protein is CASSHPGGTSINYGYTF.

This clonotype was observed many times. J is TRBJ1-1 and V is TRBV12-3 or TRBV12-4; D is undetermined. V gave up 4 bases and J gave up 3 bases, with 9 bases separating them. This CDR3 is 13 amino acids long. The CDR3 reads CASSYYRDTEAFF. The CDR3, as DNA: TGTGCCAGCAGTTATTATCGGGACACTGAAGCTTTCTTT.

About this clonotype: This may stem from a read error, because a much larger clone lies one nucleotide away. This sequence joins TRBV28 and TRBJ2-7, with no clear D. The V gene lost 5 bases and the J gene lost 5 bases, with 13 bases spanning the gap. The CDR3 is 13 amino acids. CDR1 and CDR2 from the germline V gene are MDHEN and SYDVKM. Here the CDR3 reads CASSPSPPHEQYF. The CDR3 DNA is TGTGCCAGCAGTCCCTCCCCCCCGCACGAGCAGTACTTC.

This clonotype turned up a few times. V gene TRBV9 combines with J gene TRBJ1-2; a possible D gene is TRBD1 (6 bases). Germline V lookup: CDR1 SGDLS, CDR2 YYNGEE. The CDR3 consists of 14 residues. V lost 2 bases and J lost 4, with 12 bases in between. CDR3 nucleotide sequence: TGTGCCAGCAGCGTCTACAGGGAAGGCTATGGCTACACCTTC. Amino acid sequence: CASSVYREGYGYTF. The full variable domain, its missing parts supplied by reference TRBV9 and TRBJ1-2, is DSGVTQTPKHLITATGQRVTLRCSPRSGDLSVYWYQQSLDQGLQFLIQYYNGEERAKGNILERFSAQQFPDLHSELNLSSLELGDSALYFCASSVYREGYGYTFGSGTRLTVV.

V usage is TRBV7-9 and J usage is TRBJ1-5, with D possibly TRBD1 on 5 matching bases. This CDR3 is built from 13 residues. Germline V CDR1 and CDR2: SEHNR, FQNEAQ (reference sequence). Trimming removed 1 base from V and 6 bases from J, with 7 bases in between. The DNA for the CDR3 is TGTGCCAGCAGCTTAGAGGGGATTCAGCCCCAGCATTTT. Its translation is CASSLEGIQPQHF.

This clonotype was counted between two and nine times. The V call is TRBV30, the J call TRBJ1-5; D ambiguous. Germline CDR1 GTSNPN, CDR2 SVGIG (reference sequence). The CDR3 contains 12 residues. With 0 bases removed from V and 3 bases from J, the gap between germline ends came to 3 bases. The CDR3 region is CAWSVLNQPQHF. CDR3 coding DNA: TGTGCCTGGAGTGTGCTCAATCAGCCCCAGCATTTT.

The rearrangement joins TRBV7-9 to TRBJ2-6; 7 nucleotides agree with TRBD2. V lost 5 bases to trimming and J lost 2 bases; unmatched junction nucleotides: 3. This CDR3 spans 15 amino acids. CDR1 is SEHNR, CDR2 FQNEAQ, per germline (reference sequence). CDR3 loop: CASSLREAGANVLTF. CDR3 nucleotides: TGTGCCAGCAGCCTTCGGGAGGCTGGGGCCAACGTCCTGACTTTC.

The rearrangement joins TRBV3-1 to TRBJ2-3, with 12 nucleotides matching TRBD2. Germline lookup yields CDR1 LGHDT and CDR2 YNNKEL (reference sequence). The CDR3 extends over 16 amino acids. V lost 5 bases, J lost 5 bases, and 8 bases stayed unmatched. CDR3 DNA: TGTGCCAGCAGCTTACAAACTAGCGGGAGGATAGATACGCAGTATTTT. Encoded protein: CASSLQTSGRIDTQYF.

This clonotype occurred many times. The V gene is TRBV9, the J gene TRBJ2-5; a weak D match, TRBD1 (6 bases). The CDR3 covers 13 residues. V was trimmed by 2 bases and J by 5 bases, leaving 10 bases between them. Germline-derived CDR1 and CDR2 are SGDLS and YYNGEE. The CDR3 is CASSVGAEETQYF. The CDR3 DNA reads TGTGCCAGCAGCGTGGGGGCGGAGGAGACCCAGTACTTC.

This clonotype was seen more than once but under ten times. The chain couples TRBV29-1 to TRBJ2-7, with D perhaps matching TRBD2 (6 bases). The CDR3 is 13 amino acids. V lost 4 bases, J lost 6 bases, and 16 bases lay in between. Germline CDR1 SQVTM, CDR2 ANQGSEA. CDR3 coding DNA: TGCAGCGTTGGTGAGGCAGGAGCGGGCGAGCAGTACTTC. This gives the protein CSVGEAGAGEQYF.

Here the CDR3 DNA reads TGTGCCAGCAGCCCCTCTCGGGGAGGGAATGGCTACACCTTC. As protein: CASSPSRGGNGYTF. The chain recombines TRBV6-1 with TRBJ1-2, with D unclear. This CDR3 is built from 14 residues. V was shortened by 6 bases and J by 6 bases, with 17 bases between the two germline ends. Germline V lookup: CDR1 MNHNS, CDR2 SASEGT.

This clonotype was seen a single time. The chain joins TRBV18 to TRBJ1-1; perhaps TRBD1 as D (5 bases). The ends were cut back, 1 base at V and 4 bases at J, with 10 bases in the middle. The CDR3 consists of 14 residues. Germline V gives CDR1 KGHSH, CDR2 LQKENI. The CDR3 reads CASSPRGGATEAFF. In DNA form, the CDR3 reads TGTGCCAGCTCACCACGGGGAGGGGCCACTGAAGCTTTCTTT.

This clonotype appeared a few times. The chain is built from TRBV9 and TRBJ1-1, with D tentatively TRBD1 (6 bases). This CDR3 spans 15 amino acids. Germline lookup yields CDR1 SGDLS and CDR2 YYNGEE. V was pared by 3 bases and J by 3 bases, with 15 bases between. CDR3 coding DNA: TGTGCCAGCAGCGCCCAGACAGGTTCGGACACTGAAGCTTTCTTT. Translated: CASSAQTGSDTEAFF.

This clonotype was detected only a few times. CDR3 residues: CASSQEGWRGSTDTQYF. CDR3 DNA sequence: TGCGCCAGCAGCCAAGAGGGCTGGCGGGGAAGCACAGATACGCAGTATTTT. The V gene is TRBV4-1, the J gene TRBJ2-3; a possible D gene is TRBD2 (6 bases). The germline CDR1 and CDR2 sequences are MGHRA and YSYEKL. The CDR3 runs 17 residues. Deletions cut 0 bases from V and 0 bases from J, with 13 bases between.

This chain links TRBV5-1 with TRBJ1-1; 8 bases are shared with TRBD1. The V gene's germline CDR1 is SGHRS and CDR2 YFSETQ. This CDR3 contains 14 residues. V lost 2 bases and J lost 5; bases outside the gene matches: 5. The CDR3 protein is CASSFAQGGTEAFF. Here the CDR3 DNA reads TGCGCCAGCAGCTTTGCACAGGGGGGGACTGAAGCTTTCTTT.

This clonotype was recorded at least ten times. The genes are TRBV29-1 and TRBJ1-4; D perhaps matches TRBD1 (6 bases). Germline-derived CDR1 and CDR2 are SQVTM and ANQGSEA. There are 13 residues in the CDR3. With 5 bases removed from V and 5 bases from J, the gap between germline ends came to 12 bases. Here the CDR3 DNA reads TGCAGCGTTTCCAGGGGACGGAATGAAAAACTGTTTTTT. Its translation is CSVSRGRNEKLFF.

A few counts support this clonotype. This chain uses TRBV7-9 with TRBJ1-2; D may be TRBD1 (6 bases). This CDR3 spans 15 amino acids. The germline V and J ends were trimmed by 5 bases and 2 bases, with 15 bases remaining between them. CDR1 is SEHNR and CDR2 is FQNEAQ in the germline V gene (reference sequence). The CDR3 sequence: CASSATAGANYGYTF. CDR3 DNA sequence: TGTGCCAGCAGCGCAACAGCGGGGGCAAACTATGGCTACACCTTC.

The rearrangement uses TRBV28 and TRBJ2-2; TRBD1 might be the D (6 bases). The CDR3 spans 16 residues. Germline CDR1 MDHEN, CDR2 SYDVKM. V was trimmed by 7 bases and J by 4 bases, leaving 19 bases between them. CDR3 bases: TGTGCCAGCACCATTTACAGGGAAGGGCGCACCGGGGAGCTGTTTTTT. It is translated as CASTIYREGRTGELFF.

This clonotype was observed many times. This sequence joins TRBV28 and TRBJ1-1; D remains ambiguous. The CDR3 sequence is 14 residues long. V was shortened by 7 bases and J by 4 bases, with 16 bases between the two germline ends. CDR1 and CDR2 (germline): MDHEN, SYDVKM. The CDR3 DNA follows: TGTGCCAGCACCTTGGAACAGTTGGGCACTGAAGCTTTCTTT. It encodes CASTLEQLGTEAFF.

V gene TRBV4-1 combines with J gene TRBJ2-3, with D hard to call. CDR3 length equals 13 residues. The V gene's germline CDR1 is MGHRA and CDR2 YSYEKL. Trimming shortened V by 1 base and J by 4 bases, and 6 bases separated the two germline ends. CDR3 loop: CASSQVGPDTQYF. The CDR3 bases are TGCGCCAGCAGCCAAGTTGGCCCAGATACGCAGTATTTT.

In this sample, this clonotype turned up many times. This chain links TRBV7-2 with TRBJ1-5; 7 bases map to TRBD1. The V segment lost 5 bases and the J segment 0 bases; nucleotides outside the gene matches: 13. The CDR3 is made up of 18 amino acids. In germline, CDR1 is SGHTA, CDR2 FQGNSA. The CDR3 region has the DNA TGTGCCAGCAGCCTCTTACCGGGACAGATGTATAGCAATCAGCCCCAGCATTTT. Protein product: CASSLLPGQMYSNQPQHF.

At least ten counts were recorded for this clonotype. The V and J genes are TRBV2 and TRBJ2-7; tentative D call: TRBD2 (6 bases). The CDR3 runs to 13 residues. Germline CDR1 and CDR2: SNHLY and FYNNEI. V gave up 5 bases and J gave up 5 bases, with 13 bases separating them. CDR3 nucleotides: TGTGCCAGCAGTCAGGACCGGGGGAACGAGCAGTACTTC. It translates to CASSQDRGNEQYF. The full variable domain, rest sourced from reference TRBV2 and TRBJ2-7, is EPEVTQTPSHQVTQMGQEVILRCVPISNHLYFYWYRQILGQKVEFLVSFYNNEISEKSEIFDDQFSVERPDGSNFTLKIRSTKLEDSAMYFCASSQDRGNEQYFGPGTRLTVT.